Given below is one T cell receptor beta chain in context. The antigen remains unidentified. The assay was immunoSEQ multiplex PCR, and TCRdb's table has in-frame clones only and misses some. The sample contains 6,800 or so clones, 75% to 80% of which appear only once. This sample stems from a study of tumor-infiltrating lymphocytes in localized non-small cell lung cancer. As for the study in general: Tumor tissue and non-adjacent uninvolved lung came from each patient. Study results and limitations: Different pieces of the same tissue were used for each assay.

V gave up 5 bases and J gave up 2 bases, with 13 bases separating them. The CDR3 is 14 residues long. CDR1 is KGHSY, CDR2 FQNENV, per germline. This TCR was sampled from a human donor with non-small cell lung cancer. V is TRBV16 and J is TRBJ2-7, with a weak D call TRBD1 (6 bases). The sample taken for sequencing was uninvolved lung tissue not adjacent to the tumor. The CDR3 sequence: CASSSYRATYEQYF. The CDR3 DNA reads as TGTGCCAGCAGCTCCTACAGGGCCACCTACGAGCAGTACTTC.